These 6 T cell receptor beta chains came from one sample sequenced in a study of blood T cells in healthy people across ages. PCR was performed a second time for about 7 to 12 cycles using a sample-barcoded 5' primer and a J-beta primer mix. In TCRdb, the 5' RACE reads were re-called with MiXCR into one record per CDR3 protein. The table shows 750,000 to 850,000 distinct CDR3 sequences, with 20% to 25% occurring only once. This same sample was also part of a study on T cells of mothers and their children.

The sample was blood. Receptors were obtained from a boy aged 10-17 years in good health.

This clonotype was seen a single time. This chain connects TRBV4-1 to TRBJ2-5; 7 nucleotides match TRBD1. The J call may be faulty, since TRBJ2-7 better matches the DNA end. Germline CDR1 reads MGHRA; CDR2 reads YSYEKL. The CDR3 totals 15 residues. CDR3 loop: CASSGTPGQSYEQYF. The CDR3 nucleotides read TGCGCCAGCAGCGGGACGCCGGGACAGTCCTACGAGCAGTACTTC.

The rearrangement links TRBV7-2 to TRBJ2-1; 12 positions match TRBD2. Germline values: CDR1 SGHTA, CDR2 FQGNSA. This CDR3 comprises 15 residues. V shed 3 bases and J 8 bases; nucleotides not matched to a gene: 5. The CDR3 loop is CASSFPSGRVDEQFF. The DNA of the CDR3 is TGTGCCAGCAGCTTCCCTAGCGGGAGGGTCGATGAGCAGTTCTTC. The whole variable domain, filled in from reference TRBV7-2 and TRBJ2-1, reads GAGVSQSPSNKVTEKGKDVELRCDPISGHTALYWYRQSLGQGLEFLIYFQGNSAPDKSGLPSDRFSAERTGGSVSTLTIQRTQQEDSAVYLCASSFPSGRVDEQFFGPGTRLTVL.

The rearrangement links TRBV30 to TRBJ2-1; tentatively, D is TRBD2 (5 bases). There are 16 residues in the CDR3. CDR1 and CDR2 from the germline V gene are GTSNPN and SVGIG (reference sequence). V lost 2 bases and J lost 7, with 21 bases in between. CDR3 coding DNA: TGTGCCTGGAGTAAGGTAATAGCGAGGTCGGGGAATGAGCAGTTCTTC. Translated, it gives CAWSKVIARSGNEQFF.

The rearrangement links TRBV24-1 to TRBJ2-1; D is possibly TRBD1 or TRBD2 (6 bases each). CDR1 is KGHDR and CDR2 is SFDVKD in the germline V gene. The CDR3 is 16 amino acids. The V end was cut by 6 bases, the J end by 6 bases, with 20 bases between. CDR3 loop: CATSTPEGRGPNEQFF. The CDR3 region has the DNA TGTGCCACCAGTACCCCGGAGGGCAGGGGCCCCAATGAGCAGTTCTTC.

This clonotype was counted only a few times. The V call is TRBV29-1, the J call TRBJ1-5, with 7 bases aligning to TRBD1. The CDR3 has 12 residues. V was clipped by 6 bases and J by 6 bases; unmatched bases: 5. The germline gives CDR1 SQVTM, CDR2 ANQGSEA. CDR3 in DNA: TGCAGCGTCGCCGCAGGGGGTCAGCCCCAGCATTTT. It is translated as CSVAAGGQPQHF.

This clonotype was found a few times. CDR3 loop: CASSQKIAGGRNTGELFF. The CDR3 DNA reads as TGCGCCAGCAGCCAAAAAATAGCGGGAGGCCGGAACACCGGGGAGCTGTTTTTT. The V and J genes are TRBV4-3 and TRBJ2-2, with 10 bases aligning to TRBD2. Germline CDR1 LGHNA, CDR2 YSLEER. After removal of 2 bases from V and 1 base from J, the junction contained 7 bases not matched to a gene. CDR3 length equals 18 residues.